This TCR beta chain was obtained from a study of naive and memory T cell subsets. Two oligonucleotides, mixed equimolar, formed the beta constant-region primer covering TRBC1 and TRBC2. Four rounds of PCR amplified the ligated cDNA using nested alpha and beta constant-region primers plus SP2. Via MiXCR, TCRdb re-called the UMI-ligation and nested PCR reads, giving one row per CDR3 protein. The table has approximately 140,000 distinct CDR3 sequences, around 21% seen once. Whole-study findings and limits: Possibly reflecting memory cells re-expressing CD45RA, a few larger clonotypes occurred in naive repertoires, especially CD8.

From germline, CDR1 is MNHEY and CDR2 SMNVEV (reference sequence). This CDR3 spans 15 amino acids. The junction had 7 bases not matched to a gene; V was cut back by 6 bases and J by 0 bases. Of note for this clonotype: Its antigen is currently unknown.

Material for sequencing was naive CD8+ T cells from blood. This TCR was sampled from a human donor in good health. The V gene is TRBV27, the J gene TRBJ1-1, with 7 positions matching TRBD1. The CDR3, as DNA: TGTGCCAGCAGCCCATCGACAGGGATGAACACTGAAGCTTTCTTT. This translates into CASSPSTGMNTEAFF.